The 6 T cell receptor beta chains below come from one sample, sequenced in a study of blood T cell repertoires in COVID-19. TCRdb's copy holds only in-frame clones and misses some; the assay was immunoSEQ multiplex PCR. This table holds fewer than 300,000 clones, over 70% found once. Sequencing was carried out using peripheral blood. The receptors were gathered from a middle-aged woman who had recovered from COVID-19.

The chain uses TRBV4-3 and TRBJ1-1, with a tentative D call TRBD1 (5 bases). CDR3 length: 15 amino acids. V was pared by 5 bases and J by 5 bases, with 18 bases between. CDR1 and CDR2 (germline): LGHNA, YSLEER. The CDR3 nucleotides read TGCGCCAGCAGCTCTCGACGGGGGAGTATGACTGAAGCTTTCTTT. Its translation is CASSSRRGSMTEAFF.

This chain joins TRBV7-9 and TRBJ1-1; the D gene is possibly TRBD1 (6 bases). The CDR3 totals 15 residues. V lost 5 bases and J 10 bases, leaving 23 bases between the germline ends. Germline-derived CDR1 and CDR2 are SEHNR and FQNEAQ (reference sequence). The CDR3 DNA follows: TGTGCCAGCAGCCTAAAAACAGGGACAAAGCTGCGAGCTTTCTTT. It specifies CASSLKTGTKLRAFF.

Points on this clone: Other nucleotide sequences in the sample specify the same CDR3. The CDR3 DNA is TGTGCCAGCAGCTTTGGGACAGGGTTCTACGAGCAGTACTTC. This encodes CASSFGTGFYEQYF. This rearrangement joins TRBV7-2 to TRBJ2-7; TRBD1 matches 9 bases. CDR1 is SGHTA and CDR2 is FQGNSA in the germline V gene. This CDR3 is built from 14 residues. Germline trimming cut 3 bases from V and 3 bases from J; bases unmatched to any gene: 3. The complete variable domain, with remaining parts taken from reference TRBV7-2 and TRBJ2-7, reads GAGVSQSPSNKVTEKGKDVELRCDPISGHTALYWYRQSLGQGLEFLIYFQGNSAPDKSGLPSDRFSAERTGGSVSTLTIQRTQQEDSAVYLCASSFGTGFYEQYFGPGTRLTVT.

The chain has TRBV9 and TRBJ1-1, with D possibly being TRBD1 (5 bases). V was cut by 4 bases and J by 1 base, with 17 bases left in between. CDR1 and CDR2 from the germline V gene are SGDLS and YYNGEE. The CDR3 loop spans 16 amino acids. CDR3: CASSPNTGRGNTEAFF. CDR3 bases: TGTGCCAGCAGCCCAAACACGGGGCGGGGGAACACTGAAGCTTTCTTT.

V usage is TRBV7-9 and J usage is TRBJ2-7; 10 bases align to TRBD2. CDR3 length equals 14 residues. CDR1 is SEHNR and CDR2 is FQNEAQ in the germline V gene (reference sequence). V gave up 3 bases and J gave up 6 bases; unmatched junction bases: 5. The CDR3 DNA sequence: TGTGCCAGCAGCTTTACTAGCGGGGAAGCCGAGCAGTACTTC. This sequence encodes CASSFTSGEAEQYF.

The rearrangement joins TRBV5-1 to TRBJ1-3; 7 nucleotides align to TRBD1. The CDR3 spans 17 residues. J lost 3 bases, V lost 3 bases, and 12 bases had no gene match. Looked up from germline, CDR1 is SGHRS and CDR2 is YFSETQ. The CDR3 sequence: CASSSGARGAFGNTIYF. In DNA, the CDR3 is TGCGCCAGCAGCTCTGGAGCCAGGGGGGCCTTTGGAAACACCATATATTTT.